Presented here are 27 T cell receptor beta chains from one specimen sequenced in a study of cytomegalovirus exposure and HLA in healthy donors. Primers included in the PCR were 60 Vbeta and 13 Jbeta primers. TCRdb's copy holds only in-frame clones and misses some; the assay was immunoSEQ multiplex PCR. The sample comprises 130,000 or so clones, roughly 79% of which are singletons, and around 1.9% rests with the top ten. The sample taken for sequencing was PBMCs. The receptors derive from a woman in her thirties or forties in good health and CMV-seronegative.

Comments on this clone: No conserved phenylalanine or tryptophan ends this CDR3, so it is likely a read error. It is unclear where the CDR3 begins or ends on the DNA, so no DNA is shown, and the CDR3 is as TCRdb lists it. The CDR3 sequence: CSATWESLL. This rearrangement joins TRBV20-1 to TRBJ1-1. The length of the CDR3 is 9 amino acids, counting both ends. Germline V gene lookup returns CDR1 DFQATT and CDR2 SNEGSKA (reference sequence).

V and J are TRBV5-1 and TRBJ2-5; D remains ambiguous. With 4 bases removed from V and 4 bases from J, the gap between germline ends came to 11 bases. The CDR3 has 13 amino acids. Germline-derived CDR1 and CDR2 are SGHRS and YFSETQ. CDR3 nucleotide sequence: TGCGCCAGCAGCCTACGAGATGGAGAGACCCAGTACTTC. It codes for CASSLRDGETQYF. The complete variable domain, with remaining parts taken from reference TRBV5-1 and TRBJ2-5, reads KAGVTQTPRYLIKTRGQQVTLSCSPISGHRSVSWYQQTPGQGLQFLFEYFSETQRNKGNFPGRFSGRQFSNSRSEMNVSTLELGDSALYLCASSLRDGETQYFGPGTRLLVL.

J is TRBJ2-7 and V is TRBV4-3; 9 positions agree with TRBD2. CDR1 LGHNA and CDR2 YSLEER come from the germline V gene. The CDR3 spans 15 residues. Trimming removed 0 bases from V and 4 bases from J; junction bases left unmatched: 4. CDR3 loop: CASSQEPSGKYEQYF. For the CDR3, the DNA is TGCGCCAGCAGCCAAGAACCTAGCGGGAAATACGAGCAGTACTTC.

This clone was seen a handful of times. The chain has TRBV7-3 and TRBJ2-6; the D is unclear. Trimming took 5 bases from V and 2 from J, leaving 16 bases between them. Germline lookup yields CDR1 SGHTA and CDR2 FQGTGA. This CDR3 region has 17 residues. The CDR3 DNA sequence: TGTGCCAGCAGCCCAAATCTCGAGGCGCCTGGGGCCAACGTCCTGACTTTC. Translation: CASSPNLEAPGANVLTF.

This sequence joins TRBV7-9 and TRBJ2-3; weak D call: TRBD2 (6 bases). Trimming pared 5 bases from V and 2 bases from J, leaving 14 bases between. The germline CDR1 and CDR2 sequences are SEHNR and FQNEAQ (reference sequence). The CDR3 has 15 residues. The DNA of the CDR3 is TGTGCCAGCAGCATGGGGAGGCTCCCCACAGATACGCAGTATTTT. Residues: CASSMGRLPTDTQYF.

The chain couples TRBV18 to TRBJ1-1; no definite D call. The CDR3 runs 13 residues. Germline CDR1 reads KGHSH; CDR2 reads LQKENI. Trimming removed 8 bases from V and 2 bases from J, with 12 bases in between. The CDR3 DNA reads as TGTGCCAGCGCAACCGCTAGTAACACTGAAGCTTTCTTT. This codes for CASATASNTEAFF.

The chain recombines TRBV7-2 with TRBJ2-7; the match to TRBD1 covers 7 bases. This CDR3 comprises 14 residues. CDR1 is SGHTA, CDR2 FQGNSA, per germline. V lost 5 bases and J lost 1; bases outside the gene matches: 5. The CDR3 spells CASSMDRYSYEQYF. As DNA, the CDR3 is TGTGCCAGCAGCATGGACAGGTATTCCTACGAGCAGTACTTC.

This clone was observed a handful of times. The rearrangement links TRBV9 to TRBJ2-5; 7 positions match TRBD2. J gave up 4 bases and V 1 base, and 4 bases lay outside the gene matches. Germline V gene lookup returns CDR1 SGDLS and CDR2 YYNGEE. The CDR3 totals 14 residues. CDR3 residues: CASSVFGGGETQYF. The CDR3, as DNA: TGTGCCAGCAGCGTATTCGGCGGGGGAGAGACCCAGTACTTC.

The V and J genes are TRBV27 and TRBJ1-1; 9 bases align to TRBD1. The CDR3 contains 13 residues. With V trimmed by 5 bases and J by 5 bases, 3 bases remained unmatched. The germline CDR1 and CDR2 sequences are MNHEY and SMNVEV (reference sequence). The CDR3 sequence is CASSHRGPTEAFF. CDR3 nucleotides: TGTGCCAGCAGTCACAGGGGGCCTACTGAAGCTTTCTTT.

This chain links TRBV4-1 with TRBJ2-1, with 10 bases identical to TRBD2. The junction had 9 bases not matched to a gene; V was cut back by 4 bases and J by 6 bases. The germline V gene encodes CDR1 MGHRA and CDR2 YSYEKL. This CDR3 spans 16 amino acids. CDR3 protein: CASSPLPAGGSNEQFF. The CDR3 DNA reads TGCGCCAGCAGCCCCCTCCCAGCGGGAGGGAGCAATGAGCAGTTCTTC.

This chain uses TRBV9 with TRBJ2-3, with TRBD2 identical over 9 bases. The CDR3 consists of 16 residues. The germline CDR1 and CDR2 sequences are SGDLS and YYNGEE. The V and J ends lost 2 bases and 0 bases, in that order; junction bases with no gene match: 4. CDR3 loop: CASSVAGGASTDTQYF. In DNA form, the CDR3 reads TGTGCCAGCAGCGTCGCGGGAGGGGCGAGCACAGATACGCAGTATTTT.

This rearrangement joins TRBV5-4 to TRBJ2-3; D is possibly TRBD2 (6 bases). The CDR3 length is 18 residues. Germline CDR1 reads SGHNT; CDR2 reads YYREEE (reference sequence). Trimming took off 0 bases at V and 0 bases at J, with 17 bases between the two ends. CDR3 amino acids: CASSLAGGASRSTDTQYF. CDR3 sequence (DNA): TGTGCCAGCAGCTTGGCCGGAGGGGCTAGCCGGAGCACAGATACGCAGTATTTT.

The CDR3 here is CASSRDISYEQYF. The CDR3 coding sequence is TGTGCCAGCAGCCGGGACATATCCTACGAGCAGTACTTC. The chain uses TRBV7-9 and TRBJ2-7; weak D call: TRBD1 (6 bases). This CDR3 region has 13 residues. The germline gives CDR1 SEHNR, CDR2 FQNEAQ (reference sequence). Trimming took 5 bases from V and 1 from J, leaving 9 bases between them.

This sequence joins TRBV28 and TRBJ2-1, with 8 bases that match TRBD2. There are 14 residues in the CDR3. Germline V gene data show CDR1 as MDHEN and CDR2 as SYDVKM. V was clipped by 5 bases and J by 0 bases; unmatched bases: 0. CDR3 nucleotide sequence: TGTGCCAGCAGTAGCGGGAGCTCCTACAATGAGCAGTTCTTC. Protein product: CASSSGSSYNEQFF.

This clone was detected a few times. The V and J genes are TRBV5-4 and TRBJ2-7, with 8 bases matching TRBD1. The germline V gene encodes CDR1 SGHNT and CDR2 YYREEE (reference sequence). The CDR3 loop spans 14 amino acids. V dropped 0 bases and J dropped 3; count of bases not matched to a gene: 2. The CDR3 region has the DNA TGTGCCAGCAGCTTGGACGGGACAGGCTACGAGCAGTACTTC. Translating gives CASSLDGTGYEQYF.

This clone was detected once. The chain employs TRBV28 and TRBJ2-1; 9 bases agree with TRBD1. V dropped 11 bases and J dropped 6; count of bases not matched to a gene: 11. Per germline, CDR1 MDHEN and CDR2 SYDVKM. CDR3 length: 14 amino acids. In nucleotides, the CDR3 is TGTGCCGGACGGGACAGGGAAGGGAGCAATGAGCAGTTCTTC. The encoded protein is CAGRDREGSNEQFF.

J is TRBJ2-7 and V is TRBV27, with D possibly matching TRBD2 (5 bases). From germline, CDR1 is MNHEY and CDR2 SMNVEV (reference sequence). This CDR3 is built from 13 residues. With 3 bases removed from V and 6 bases from J, the gap between germline ends came to 12 bases. The CDR3 loop is CASSLRGQGEQYF. The CDR3 region has the DNA TGTGCCAGCAGTTTGAGAGGGCAAGGCGAGCAGTACTTC.

This chain joins TRBV27 and TRBJ2-2; D gene unclear. This CDR3 spans 18 amino acids. Germline V CDR1 and CDR2: MNHEY, SMNVEV (reference sequence). V shed 0 bases and J shed 7 bases, with 21 bases lying between them. The CDR3 DNA is TGTGCCAGCAGTTTATCGATCGGTAGTGTCGTGTTTCGCGGGGAGCTGTTTTTT. Translation gives CASSLSIGSVVFRGELFF.

This clone was picked up a small number of times. The V and J genes are TRBV29-1 and TRBJ2-1; 7 bases agree with TRBD1. CDR1 SQVTM and CDR2 ANQGSEA come from the germline V gene. The CDR3 has 9 amino acids. After removal of 6 bases from V and 15 bases from J, the junction contained 5 bases not matched to a gene. CDR3 loop: CSVGDSMFF. CDR3 coding DNA: TGCAGCGTCGGGGACAGCATGTTCTTC.

This clone was detected only a few times. The rearrangement uses TRBV23-1 and TRBJ1-1; D is unresolved. TRBV23-1 is reported as an ORF; its role is uncertain. Trimming took off 6 bases at V and 5 bases at J, with 10 bases between the two ends. This CDR3 has 12 amino acids. This CDR3 reads CASRADETEAFF. CDR3 coding DNA: TGCGCCAGCAGGGCAGATGAAACTGAAGCTTTCTTT.

The genes are TRBV4-2 and TRBJ2-7, with 7 bases identical to TRBD1. The junction had 7 bases not matched to a gene; V was cut back by 1 base and J by 4 bases. This CDR3 region has 15 residues. Germline CDR1 LGHNA, CDR2 YNFKEQ. Here the CDR3 reads CASSQAQGRWYEQYF. DNA for the CDR3: TGTGCCAGCAGCCAAGCACAGGGGCGGTGGTACGAGCAGTACTTC.

V gene TRBV4-1 combines with J gene TRBJ2-2; D call uncertain. Germline CDR1 and CDR2: MGHRA and YSYEKL. The V end was cut by 1 base, the J end by 3 bases, with 9 bases between. The length of the CDR3 is 15 residues. In nucleotides, the CDR3 is TGCGCCAGCAGCCAAGCGAACAGCTACACCGGGGAGCTGTTTTTT. It specifies CASSQANSYTGELFF.

This clone was detected a few times. V is TRBV27 and J is TRBJ1-2; D possibly corresponds to TRBD1 (5 bases). The length of the CDR3 is 13 residues. Germline CDR1 reads MNHEY; CDR2 reads SMNVEV (reference sequence). V was pared by 3 bases and J by 4 bases, with 9 bases between. The CDR3 DNA is TGTGCCAGCAGTTTCGGACAAGGCTATGGCTACACCTTC. This sequence encodes CASSFGQGYGYTF.

V is TRBV9 and J is TRBJ1-5; D is perhaps TRBD1 (5 bases). The germline gives CDR1 SGDLS, CDR2 YYNGEE. V was clipped by 0 bases and J by 5 bases, with 9 bases between them. The length of the CDR3 is 14 residues. The CDR3 protein is CASSVGGWDQPQHF. As DNA, the CDR3 is TGTGCCAGCAGCGTAGGGGGCTGGGATCAGCCCCAGCATTTT.

The chain uses TRBV2 and TRBJ1-2; 10 bases are a match to TRBD1. Per the germline V gene, CDR1 is SNHLY and CDR2 is FYNNEI. This CDR3 comprises 15 residues. J lost 3 bases, V lost 6 bases, and 7 bases had no gene match. CDR3 sequence reads: CASRDGQGVDYGYTF. For the CDR3, the DNA is TGTGCCAGCAGGGACGGACAGGGGGTAGACTATGGCTACACCTTC.

The chain joins TRBV18 to TRBJ2-7; TRBD1 matches at 7 bases. Germline lookup yields CDR1 KGHSH and CDR2 LQKENI. V trimming: 0 bases; J trimming: 3 bases; junction bases outside the gene matches: 8. There are 16 residues in the CDR3. DNA for the CDR3: TGTGCCAGCTCACCACCGGGATCCGCAGGGGGCTACGAGCAGTACTTC. This codes for CASSPPGSAGGYEQYF.

A single count supports this clone. The chain carries TRBV6-5 and TRBJ1-4; 8 nucleotides align to TRBD1. The CDR3 consists of 14 residues. V lost 5 bases and J lost 7; bases outside the gene matches: 6. CDR1 MNHEY and CDR2 SVGAGI come from the germline V gene. The chain's CDR3 is CASSGRDRFEKLFF. The CDR3 DNA sequence: TGTGCCAGCAGTGGCCGGGACAGGTTTGAAAAACTGTTTTTT.